The 23 T cell receptor beta chains listed next were all sequenced from one sample in a study of blood T cell repertoires in COVID-19 (dated by TCRdb to 2018 to 2020). Preparation of the library involved the immunoSEQ multiplex PCR assay. TCRdb took this table from immuneACCESS and kept in-frame rearrangements with V and J called. Such tables lack part of the clones; where checked against another copy, unresolved V genes explain under half of the gap, and the rest is unexplained. Here the sample has under 200,000 clones; approximately 84% occur a single time. The top ten clones comprise over 7% of the sample. The sample comprised PBMCs or T cells enriched from blood (not recorded which). All receptors come from a woman in her forties or fifties who had recovered from COVID-19.

V usage is TRBV19 and J usage is TRBJ2-4; D is perhaps TRBD2 (6 bases). The germline gives CDR1 LNHDA, CDR2 SQIVND (reference sequence). The CDR3 runs to 20 residues. The V end lost 7 bases, the J end lost 1 base, and 29 bases lay between the germline ends. The CDR3 region is CASTPAIRQYGGMAKNIQYF. The CDR3 DNA sequence: TGTGCCAGTACCCCTGCAATACGGCAGTACGGGGGTATGGCCAAAAACATTCAGTACTTC.

The chain has TRBV3-1 (or the pseudogene TRBV3-2) and TRBJ2-5, with D possibly TRBD1 on 6 matching bases. The CDR3 totals 14 residues. Germline values: CDR1 LGHDT, CDR2 YNNKEL (reference sequence). V gave up 3 bases and J gave up 5 bases, with 13 bases separating them. The CDR3 region is CASSHPGRGETQYF. DNA of the CDR3: TGTGCCAGCAGCCATCCGGGTAGGGGGGAGACCCAGTACTTC.

The chain combines TRBV24-1 with TRBJ2-7, with D possibly being TRBD1 (5 bases). The ends were cut back, 6 bases at V and 3 bases at J, with 11 bases in the middle. The CDR3 has 13 amino acids. In germline, CDR1 is KGHDR, CDR2 SFDVKD. This CDR3 is CATSQGSDYEQYF. The CDR3 DNA is TGTGCCACCAGTCAGGGAAGCGACTACGAGCAGTACTTC.

The chain couples TRBV29-1 to TRBJ1-2; 7 nucleotides align to TRBD1. There are 13 residues in the CDR3. CDR1 is SQVTM and CDR2 is ANQGSEA in the germline V gene. J lost 3 bases, V lost 7 bases, and 8 bases had no gene match. The CDR3 coding sequence is TGCAGCGCTGCGAAAGGGGGCGACTATGGCTACACCTTC. Translated, it gives CSAAKGGDYGYTF.

The chain couples TRBV19 to TRBJ1-5, with D possibly matching TRBD1 (6 bases). This CDR3 is built from 11 residues. Germline V gene data show CDR1 as LNHDA and CDR2 as SQIVND (reference sequence). The ends were cut back, 10 bases at V and 4 bases at J, with 8 bases in the middle. CDR3 sequence: CAITGNQPQHF. DNA of the CDR3: TGTGCCATCACAGGGAATCAGCCCCAGCATTTT.

The V call is TRBV11-3, the J call TRBJ2-3, with D maybe TRBD1 (5 bases). CDR1 is SGHNT and CDR2 is YENEEA in the germline V gene. V was trimmed by 1 base and J by 0 bases, leaving 8 bases between them. CDR3 length equals 15 residues. In DNA form, the CDR3 reads TGTGCCAGCAGCTTAGGGGGCGCCAGCACAGATACGCAGTATTTT. Amino acids: CASSLGGASTDTQYF.

The chain couples TRBV15 to TRBJ2-1, with 7 bases that match TRBD2. Germline CDR1 LNHNV, CDR2 YYDKDF (reference sequence). The CDR3 is made up of 15 amino acids. J gave up 3 bases and V 1 base, and 3 bases lay outside the gene matches. The CDR3 nucleotides are TGTGCCACCAGCAGAGGGGTAGCGGGCTACAATGAGCAGTTCTTC. Translated: CATSRGVAGYNEQFF.

This clone came up a few times. This chain links TRBV29-1 with TRBJ1-1, with D unresolved. The germline gives CDR1 SQVTM, CDR2 ANQGSEA. This CDR3 is 13 amino acids long. Trimming pared 3 bases from V and 3 bases from J, leaving 11 bases between. The chain's CDR3 is CSVERATYTEAFF. CDR3 bases: TGCAGCGTTGAGAGGGCAACCTACACTGAAGCTTTCTTT.

The chain has TRBV19 and TRBJ2-2; D possibly corresponds to TRBD2 (6 bases). The CDR3 consists of 11 residues. The germline gives CDR1 LNHDA, CDR2 SQIVND (reference sequence). V shed 11 bases and J shed 3 bases, with 7 bases lying between them. The CDR3 sequence is CAGGDTGELFF. CDR3 sequence (DNA): TGTGCCGGCGGGGACACCGGGGAGCTGTTTTTT.

J is TRBJ1-5 and V is TRBV30; a weak D match, TRBD1 (6 bases). V gave up 4 bases and J gave up 2 bases, with 12 bases separating them. The CDR3 spans 14 residues. Germline V CDR1 and CDR2: GTSNPN, SVGIG (reference sequence). The chain's CDR3 is CAWTAGDGNQPQHF. The CDR3 DNA follows: TGTGCCTGGACAGCAGGGGACGGCAATCAGCCCCAGCATTTT.

The chain joins TRBV6-2 or TRBV6-3 to TRBJ2-5, with a tentative D call TRBD1 (6 bases). Germline-derived CDR1 and CDR2 are MNHEY and SVGEGT. This CDR3 has 15 amino acids. V was shortened by 5 bases and J by 4 bases, with 17 bases between the two germline ends. CDR3 loop: CASSSRDTGRETQYF. The CDR3 DNA sequence: TGTGCCAGCAGTAGCAGGGACACAGGGCGAGAGACCCAGTACTTC.

V gene TRBV7-9 combines with J gene TRBJ2-7; D is uncertain. The CDR3 sequence is 12 residues long. The germline V and J ends were trimmed by 6 bases and 6 bases, with 12 bases remaining between them. Germline CDR1 SEHNR, CDR2 FQNEAQ (reference sequence). Here the CDR3 DNA reads TGTGCCAGCAGTTCCGACTCCCTCGAGCAGTACTTC. It translates to CASSSDSLEQYF.

This clone was recorded only once. V gene TRBV7-9 combines with J gene TRBJ1-3, with unresolved D. CDR1 and CDR2 (germline): SEHNR, FQNEAQ (reference sequence). Trimming removed 4 bases from V and 0 bases from J, with 13 bases in between. The CDR3 length is 16 residues. The CDR3 region has the DNA TGTGCCAGCAGCTATCCTCAGGAAAGCTCTGGAAACACCATATATTTT. This sequence encodes CASSYPQESSGNTIYF. Together with reference TRBV7-9 and TRBJ1-3, the CDR3 gives the full variable domain: DTGVSQNPRHKITKRGQNVTFRCDPISEHNRLYWYRQTLGQGPEFLTYFQNEAQLEKSRLLSDRFSAERPKGSFSTLEIQRTEQGDSAMYLCASSYPQESSGNTIYFGEGSWLTVV.

By sample fraction, this clone is medium-sized. The genes are TRBV29-1 and TRBJ1-1; TRBD1 might be the D (5 bases). Looked up from germline, CDR1 is SQVTM and CDR2 is ANQGSEA. The CDR3 loop spans 13 amino acids. V was shortened by 6 bases and J by 4 bases, with 15 bases between the two germline ends. CDR3 nucleotides: TGCAGCGTATTTCCGGGGGTACTCACTGAAGCTTTCTTT. Encoded protein: CSVFPGVLTEAFF.

The chain employs TRBV5-1 and TRBJ2-3, with 7 bases lining up with TRBD2. CDR3 size: 14 residues. Germline CDR1 SGHRS, CDR2 YFSETQ. The ends lost 4 bases at V and 4 bases at J; junction bases unmatched: 6. CDR3 bases: TGCGCCAGCAGCCTACGTGGGGGGGCAGATACGCAGTATTTT. It is translated as CASSLRGGADTQYF.

V and J are TRBV10-3 and TRBJ1-2; TRBD1 matches at 10 bases. Losses at the gene ends were 0 bases for V and 5 bases for J; bases not matched to a gene: 6. The CDR3 covers 16 residues. The V gene's germline CDR1 is ENHRY and CDR2 SYGVKD. In nucleotides, the CDR3 is TGTGCCATCAGTGAGTCGTTGGGACAGGGGCGTTATGGCTACACCTTC. Translated, it gives CAISESLGQGRYGYTF.

The chain employs TRBV30 and TRBJ2-2; D might be TRBD2 (7 bases). Germline V CDR1 and CDR2: GTSNPN, SVGIG (reference sequence). V was clipped by 3 bases and J by 6 bases, with 17 bases between them. The CDR3 runs 15 residues. The CDR3 coding sequence is TGTGCCTGGAGAATTCCCGCGGGGGCCCCCGGGGAGCTGTTTTTT. Protein product: CAWRIPAGAPGELFF.

J is TRBJ2-1 and V is TRBV27; 7 nucleotides line up with TRBD2. Germline V gene lookup returns CDR1 MNHEY and CDR2 SMNVEV (reference sequence). The CDR3 covers 15 residues. J gave up 0 bases and V 5 bases, and 4 bases lay outside the gene matches. DNA for the CDR3: TGTGCCAGCAGTGGAGCGGGGAGCTCCTACAATGAGCAGTTCTTC. Amino acid sequence: CASSGAGSSYNEQFF.

The chain employs TRBV27 and TRBJ1-5; possibly TRBD1 for D (5 bases). Germline CDR1 MNHEY, CDR2 SMNVEV (reference sequence). Trimming removed 6 bases from V and 3 bases from J, with 18 bases in between. The CDR3 is made up of 16 amino acids. The CDR3 DNA reads as TGTGCCAGCAGACCCCTGGGCGGGGCTCTCAATCAGCCCCAGCATTTT. Translating it yields CASRPLGGALNQPQHF.

The rearrangement links TRBV12-5 to TRBJ2-1; 15 positions match TRBD2. The CDR3 is made up of 16 amino acids. Germline CDR1 is LGHNT and CDR2 is FRNRAP. V trimming: 6 bases; J trimming: 6 bases; junction bases outside the gene matches: 6. CDR3 sequence reads: CASGPGLAGGTNEQFF. For the CDR3, the DNA is TGTGCTAGTGGCCCGGGACTAGCGGGAGGCACCAATGAGCAGTTCTTC.

This rearrangement joins TRBV2 to TRBJ2-4, with 9 bases lining up with TRBD1. V dropped 4 bases and J dropped 4; count of bases not matched to a gene: 2. The CDR3 runs 14 residues. Germline V CDR1 and CDR2: SNHLY, FYNNEI. CDR3 in amino acids: CASSGGQGKNIQYF. CDR3 DNA sequence: TGTGCCAGCAGTGGGGGACAGGGAAAAAACATTCAGTACTTC.

This chain links TRBV7-8 with TRBJ2-5; 9 nucleotides match TRBD2. Germline V gene lookup returns CDR1 SGHVS and CDR2 FQNEAQ. V was pared by 4 bases and J by 3 bases, with 12 bases of the junction left unmatched. The CDR3 runs to 17 residues. CDR3 DNA: TGTGCCAGCAGCTCGAGCGGGGGGCGACAGAGAGAAGAGACCCAGTACTTC. It is translated as CASSSSGGRQREETQYF.

This clone was detected only once. CDR3 loop: CASTYSLGSGYTF. CDR3 nucleotide sequence: TGTGCCAGCACCTACTCGTTAGGTAGCGGCTACACCTTC. J is TRBJ1-2 and V is TRBV6-5; D is unresolved. The germline CDR1 and CDR2 sequences are MNHEY and SVGAGI. Trimming left V 7 bases short and J 8 bases short, with 17 bases between. The CDR3 has 13 residues.